Presented here are 5 T cell receptor beta chains from one specimen sequenced in a study of shared clonotypes between healthy human individuals. TCRdb keeps only in-frame clones here, not all; method: immunoSEQ multiplex PCR. The sample shows over 1.5 million clones, 95% to 99% of them seen only once. The specimen was naive CD4+ T cells sorted from blood. Subset specified: CD45RA+ positively selected. The source is a man aged 30 to 39 in good health.

The gene calls are TRBV27 and TRBJ1-5; 9 bases align to TRBD1. Germline trimming cut 6 bases from V and 6 bases from J; bases unmatched to any gene: 12. CDR1 is MNHEY, CDR2 SMNVEV, per germline (reference sequence). This CDR3 comprises 16 residues. CDR3 in amino acids: CASRQNTGTGSQPQHF. CDR3 in DNA: TGTGCCAGCAGGCAGAACACCGGGACAGGGAGTCAGCCCCAGCATTTT.

The CDR3, as DNA: TGTGCCATCAGTGGGGAGTCTGGAAACACCATATATTTT. This gives the protein CAISGESGNTIYF. The chain links TRBV10-3 to TRBJ1-3; the D is unclear. Trimming took 4 bases from V and 1 from J, leaving 5 bases between them. Germline loops: CDR1 ENHRY, CDR2 SYGVKD. The CDR3 consists of 13 residues.

This clone showed up just once. The chain uses TRBV6-6 and TRBJ1-5, with no clear D. The CDR3 loop spans 14 amino acids. V was clipped by 2 bases and J by 3 bases, with 8 bases between them. Germline V gene sequence: CDR1 MNHNY, CDR2 SVGAGI (reference sequence). DNA of the CDR3: TGTGCCAGCAGTTACACCGAAGTCAATCAGCCCCAGCATTTT. As protein: CASSYTEVNQPQHF.

The V gene is TRBV15, the J gene TRBJ2-3; the D is unclear. This CDR3 has 13 amino acids. V was trimmed by 8 bases and J by 2 bases, leaving 11 bases between them. Per germline, CDR1 LNHNV and CDR2 YYDKDF (reference sequence). The DNA for the CDR3 is TGTGCCACCGTGAGTGGGTCCACAGATACGCAGTATTTT. This sequence encodes CATVSGSTDTQYF.

The V call is TRBV10-3, the J call TRBJ1-3, with D hard to call. The germline gives CDR1 ENHRY, CDR2 SYGVKD. CDR3 length: 15 residues. Trimming removed 7 bases from V and 2 bases from J, with 15 bases in between. The CDR3 DNA reads as TGTGCCATCACCCGAGGAGGGCGTACTGGAAACACCATATATTTT. Protein product: CAITRGGRTGNTIYF.